A single T cell receptor beta chain is shown here with its context. Its antigen target is currently unknown. Base qualities were left out, and no much larger clone turns up one base away. The data derive from a study of vaccination and CD4 T cells after COVID-19 (dated 2022 in TCRdb). Looking at the study overall: SARS-CoV-2 positivity had been established in the convalescent patients by nasal swab PCR, and mild disease was recorded in about 9 of these patients and severe disease in one. Six males and four females were included in the convalescent cohort, with two Hispanic individuals, seven Caucasians, two Asians and one multiracial person represented. Each participant got two doses of either the Pfizer-BioNTech BNT162b2 vaccine (n=8) or the Moderna mRNA-1273 vaccine (n=2). Post-COVID blood samples from convalescent patients were collected a median of around 100 days after diagnosis, with a range of about 35 to 161 days. Post-vaccine blood samples were obtained a median of around 74 days after the second vaccine dose, with a range of about 12 to 241 days. The spike-specific CD4+ TCR repertoire was compared before and after mRNA vaccination in over 9 COVID-19 convalescent patients and a few infection-naive healthy vaccine recipients. Beyond this particular receptor, the publication reports: In convalescent patients, a median approximately 90% of post-vaccine SARS-CoV-2-reactive clones were detected only after vaccination, suggesting vaccine-specific priming. The median number of SARS-CoV-2-reactive clonotypes rose from under 25 after infection to 30 to 45 after vaccination, but the change was not significant. In convalescent patients, nearly all vaccine-specific clones (304 of 307) were found to be mono-reactive for SARS-CoV-2 spike rather than cross-reactive with common cold coronaviruses. The study included relatively few convalescent patients and did not analyze early timepoints after natural infection.

The convalescent patients' positive SARS-CoV-2 PCR tests fell between March and December 2020, which was before the Alpha, Beta and Delta variants emerged in the United States. PBMCs were separated from whole blood using Ficoll-Paque Plus gradient centrifugation and then either used fresh or cryopreserved at -140C. The library was obtained by PCR. Sequencing took place on an Illumina iSeq 100. In the source study's methods: Non-productive sequences were removed, and CDR3s not starting with C, not ending with F or W, or shorter than 7 amino acids were discarded. Levenshtein distances (stringdist) and unrooted phylogenetic trees (ape) in R version 3.6.1 were used to assess CDR3 homology. TCRdb passed the public sequencing reads through fastp at Q25 and MiXCR, retaining productive beta sequences. Each CDR3 protein appears once, grouped with its most common genes and DNA. The V and J calls and clone size come from TCRdb's table, not from the authors' own analysis. In this sample the table shows some 18,000 distinct CDR3 sequences, 60% of which occur a single time. Together, the top ten hold more than 0.95% of the sample.

The CDR3 holds 18 amino acids from the cysteine to the phenylalanine. The sequence is cut down to CDR3 DNA, 54 bases in frame from base 1. Trimming at the junction amounts to 4 bases on V and 0 bases on J, and the germline ends lie 19 bases apart. Sequences KGHDR (CDR1) and SFDVKD (CDR2) are obtained from the germline V gene. The V gene is TRBV24-1 and the J gene is TRBJ2-3; the D segment cannot be called with confidence. The sequencing used CD4+ T cells from blood, collected after SARS-CoV-2 vaccination. This receptor was identified in a human donor who had recovered from COVID-19. The DNA reads TGTGCCACCAGTGACTACGCGGACCCTAGGCACAGCACAGATACGCAGTATTTT. The translation is CATSDYADPRHSTDTQYF.